This T cell receptor beta chain was identified in a study of blood T cell repertoires in COVID-19 (dated by TCRdb to the early 2020s). As for the study more broadly: The collaborator samples originated in the United States, Italy and Spain and spanned the acute and convalescent phases of COVID-19. The prospective study material was composed of cDNA or gDNA derived from T cells, B-cell-depleted T cells, or PBMCs. Deeply sampled blood TCRbeta repertoires from subjects exposed to, actively infected with, or recovered from COVID-19 were included in the dataset. The repertoires were made available in a free public database intended to serve as a resource for research on the immune response to SARS-CoV-2. The samples were drawn from two sources: the first 160 participants of the ongoing ImmuneRACE study, and 1,000 to 1,500 subjects contributed by 6 global collaborators. The sample metadata nearly always contained a de-identified subject ID, COVID-19 status, age in years and sex. Where available, HLA class I and class II types were taken from metadata supplied by the sample provider and were not determined by assay-based typing. The paper's findings and limits, for the study overall: The amount of clinical and demographic metadata varied by source and participant and was provided uncurated.

Comments on this clone: Its antigen is unknown. Base qualities are missing; no much larger clone stands one base away.

The immunoSEQ Assay, a bias-controlled multiplex PCR, was used to amplify TCRbeta CDR3 regions from genomic DNA. Regarding the original processing steps: Nucleated cell counts per sample were estimated from amplification of reference gene primers within the assay. To quantify the absolute abundance of each unique TCRbeta CDR3 rearrangement, sequence reads were collapsed and filtered. For each sample, productive Simpson clonality was calculated as the square root of Simpson's diversity index over productive rearrangements. TCRdb took this table from immuneACCESS and kept in-frame rearrangements with V and J called. Such tables lack part of the clones; where checked against another copy, unresolved V genes explain under half of the gap, and the rest is unexplained. Clonal size and the V and J genes are those of that table, whereas D and trimming came from the DNA. This sample has 300,000 or so clones in its table, and approximately 88% of those were observed once. The leading ten clones occupy approximately 6.6% of the sample.

A second Seattle source provided samples from volunteer blood donors who had recovered from COVID-19. The collaborating institutions used their own protocols to collect whole blood in K2EDTA tubes. For TCRbeta analysis, collaborators shipped samples in one of three forms: frozen whole blood, isolated PBMCs, or DNA extracted from either of those sample types. The CDR3 runs 16 residues from the cysteine to the phenylalanine. Just the 48-base CDR3 DNA is kept, in frame starting at base 1. Trimming takes 1 base off V and 0 bases off J; junction bases not matched to a gene: 3. CDR1 and CDR2, per the germline V gene, are SGHRS and YFSETQ.

The sequencing sample was made of peripheral blood. The chain was built from TRBV5-1 and TRBJ1-3; 8 bases in the middle match TRBD1. The source of this sequence is a woman in her 30s who had recovered from COVID-19. The sequenced DNA is TGCGCCAGCAGCTTGCCAGGGGGCTCCTCTGGAAACACCATATATTTT. It is translated as CASSLPGGSSGNTIYF. The CDR3 plus the reference TRBV5-1 and TRBJ1-3 genes for the other parts give the full variable domain: KAGVTQTPRYLIKTRGQQVTLSCSPISGHRSVSWYQQTPGQGLQFLFEYFSETQRNKGNFPGRFSGRQFSNSRSEMNVSTLELGDSALYLCASSLPGGSSGNTIYFGEGSWLTVV.